This T cell receptor beta chain was found in a study of human T cells and chemical hapten exposure. General observations from the study: Large CDR3 similarity clusters arose significantly more often from expanded TCRs than from controls. Sensitization with DPC brought no change to TCRs above 1 in 1000 in frequency.

V was cut by 0 bases and J by 4 bases, with 15 bases left in between. CDR1 LGHNA and CDR2 YSLEER come from the germline V gene. CDR3 length: 16 residues. This clonotype occurred many times. Its antigen is unidentified. Using its own MiXCR run on the RACE reads, TCRdb lists one record per CDR3 protein. The table has approximately 350,000 distinct CDR3 sequences, about 6% seen once. This sample's time point: patch test 2, 6 weeks after DPC sensitization. Treatment meaning: therapeutic diphenylcyclopropenone sensitization with weekly scalp DPC. This sequence was found in a woman aged 18-30 years with alopecia areata. Some clones in this sample may be carry-over from other donors' samples. The starting material was whole blood, obtained in connection with sensitization to the hapten diphenylcyclopropenone (DPC). V and J are TRBV4-3 and TRBJ1-2; no clear D gene. The DNA for the CDR3 is TGCGCCAGCAGCCAAGATATGGCAGCGCTGATCTATGGCTACACCTTC. This sequence encodes CASSQDMAALIYGYTF.